Listed here is a single T cell receptor (beta chain). What this receptor recognizes is not known. The input lacks base qualities; no much larger clone sits a single base away. The record originates from a study of T cell responses to AZD1222 COVID-19 vaccine (dated by TCRdb to about 2021). For the wider study: AZD1222 recipients given second doses at about 4 weeks or at about 12 weeks were pooled, since spike-specific TCR depth and breadth were not found to differ between the two schedules. Trial participants were enrolled into age subgroups of 18-55, 56-69 and 70-plus years, which contained about 160, 30 and 59 TCR-sequenced participants, respectively. A total of 230 to 250 trial participants underwent TCR sequencing, of whom 207 received two doses of AZD1222 and 26 received two doses of the MenACWY control vaccine.

Including cysteine and phenylalanine, the CDR3 has 13 amino acids. Here the CDR3 DNA is all that survives: 39 bases in frame from base 1. CDR1 and CDR2 were assigned from the germline V gene as WSHSY and SAAADI. V was cut back by 0 bases and J by 7 bases, leaving a gap of 7 bases between them. The full study reports these points: In the small 56-69-year group, the increase in depth fell short of significance, most likely because of low power. Participants were mostly white British, with more females than males. The authors suggested clonal diversity may have been underestimated. The whole spike protein was spanned by vaccine-associated CD4 TCRs, and dominant responses were seen in regions 160-218 and 743-854. Conclusions about previously exposed vaccinees were limited because only six AZD1222 recipients were SARS-CoV-2 seropositive at baseline. Because no samples from the day 14 peak response were available, repertoires could be characterized only after the peak T cell response. Nearly half of unique spike-specific TCRs reportedly recognized epitopes outside regions mutated in the B.1.351 and B.1.1.7 variants. A significant rise in spike-specific TCR breadth and depth was observed after two AZD1222 doses relative to day 0 and relative to MenACWY recipients.

This sample's time point label indicates: baseline before first vaccination. Vaccinee samples were obtained from the UK trials COV001 and COV002, which included a single-blind randomized controlled phase 2/3 trial of AZD1222 (ChAdOx1 nCoV-19) in healthy adults. For TCRbeta chain sequencing, PBMC samples from trial participants were taken at day 0 and at day 28 after the second dose. The CDR3 regions of human TCRbeta chains were analyzed by immunosequencing. Regarding the original processing steps: Repertoire TCRs were checked for matches against a reference library of SARS-CoV-2-specific TCRs that had been generated using the MIRA antigen-specificity platform. Breadth was defined as the fraction of unique TCRs that were SARS-CoV-2-associated, and depth was defined as the fraction of total T cells that were SARS-CoV-2-associated. Each spike-specific TCR was assigned to its reactive spike region and to a CD4 or CD8 class using the MIRA data. Log10-transformed breadth and depth values were compared by one-way ANOVA with Sidak's multiple comparisons tests. As stored in TCRdb, this immuneACCESS dataset retains in-frame rearrangements with V and J assigned. A fraction of the clones does not appear; measured against another copy, unresolved V genes explain less than half of the discrepancy, and the remainder lacks a known reason. V, J and clone size are those of that table, while D and trimming were read from the DNA. This sample holds approximately 91,000 clones; 70% to 90% were observed only once. The top ten clonotypes cover less than 15% of the sample.

The chain is assembled from TRBV10-2 and TRBJ2-1; the D gene may be TRBD1 or TRBD2, since each aligns over 5 bases. Sequenced here: peripheral blood, sampled on day 0 of AZD1222 vaccination. The sequence derives from an adult in good health. The CDR3 in this case is CASSESGENEQFF. Read as DNA, the sequence is TGCGCCAGCAGTGAGTCGGGGGAAAATGAGCAGTTCTTC.